The 20 T cell receptor beta chains reported below all come from one sample, sequenced in a study of blood T cell repertoires in COVID-19. Profiling relied on immunoSEQ multiplex PCR, and the TCRdb table lists in-frame clones only, not all of them. The sample contains more than 75,000 clones, around 83% of which appear only once. The sample comprised peripheral blood. The source of these receptors is a man aged 55 to 69 with acute or convalescent COVID-19.

This clone was recorded only once. This chain joins TRBV24-1 and TRBJ2-1; possibly TRBD2 for D (6 bases). Germline CDR1 is KGHDR and CDR2 is SFDVKD. The CDR3 is made up of 15 amino acids. V was trimmed by 0 bases and J by 6 bases, leaving 11 bases between them. The CDR3 DNA sequence: TGTGCCACCAGTGATTTGGAAACTAGCCTCAATGAGCAGTTCTTC. Translation gives CATSDLETSLNEQFF.

The genes are TRBV19 and TRBJ2-5; 8 nucleotides agree with TRBD1. The CDR3 extends over 15 amino acids. Germline V gene sequence: CDR1 LNHDA, CDR2 SQIVND (reference sequence). With V trimmed by 6 bases and J by 5 bases, 11 bases remained unmatched. CDR3 residues: CASSERQGPQETQYF. In DNA form, the CDR3 reads TGTGCCAGTAGCGAACGACAGGGGCCCCAGGAGACCCAGTACTTC.

The V call is TRBV2, the J call TRBJ1-1; 9 positions agree with TRBD1. Germline loops: CDR1 SNHLY, CDR2 FYNNEI. The ends lost 4 bases at V and 1 base at J; junction bases unmatched: 4. The CDR3 has 15 amino acids. The CDR3 loop is CASSGDRARNTEAFF. CDR3 nucleotide sequence: TGTGCCAGCAGTGGGGACAGGGCTAGGAACACTGAAGCTTTCTTT. Based on the CDR3 plus reference TRBV2 and TRBJ1-1, the full variable domain is EPEVTQTPSHQVTQMGQEVILRCVPISNHLYFYWYRQILGQKVEFLVSFYNNEISEKSEIFDDQFSVERPDGSNFTLKIRSTKLEDSAMYFCASSGDRARNTEAFFGQGTRLTVV.

This clone was observed a handful of times. V and J are TRBV7-9 and TRBJ1-2, with a possible D match to TRBD1 (5 bases). Germline assignment: CDR1 SEHNR and CDR2 FQNEAQ (reference sequence). Between the trimmed V and J ends, which lost 3 bases and 3 bases, there was a span of 11 bases. CDR3 size: 14 residues. The CDR3 nucleotides are TGTGCCAGCAGCTTGGTAGGGGTTTACTATGGCTACACCTTC. It is translated as CASSLVGVYYGYTF.

The chain couples TRBV16 to TRBJ1-2, with D possibly being TRBD1 (5 bases). With 0 bases removed from V and 4 bases from J, the gap between germline ends came to 12 bases. Per the germline V gene, CDR1 is KGHSY and CDR2 is FQNENV. CDR3 length equals 15 residues. The CDR3 nucleotides are TGTGCCAGCAGCCAATCGCAGGGTATAATCTATGGCTACACCTTC. The encoded protein is CASSQSQGIIYGYTF. The variable domain in full, with the rest retrieved from reference TRBV16 and TRBJ1-2, is GEEVAQTPKHLVRGEGQKAKLYCAPIKGHSYVFWYQQVLKNEFKFLISFQNENVFDETGMPKERFSAKCLPNSPCSLEIQATKLEDSAVYFCASSQSQGIIYGYTFGSGTRLTVV.

This chain connects TRBV28 to TRBJ2-7; a weak D match, TRBD1 (6 bases). Trimming left V 7 bases short and J 7 bases short, with 23 bases between. CDR1 and CDR2 (germline): MDHEN, SYDVKM. The CDR3 has 15 residues. The CDR3 region is CASTSGAGVRWEQYF. The DNA of the CDR3 is TGTGCCAGCACGAGTGGGGCAGGGGTCCGCTGGGAGCAGTACTTC.

The V gene is TRBV18, the J gene TRBJ2-1, with 15 positions matching TRBD2. Per germline, CDR1 KGHSH and CDR2 LQKENI. CDR3 length equals 16 residues. Trimming took 2 bases from V and 8 from J; bases not matched to a gene: 4. CDR3 sequence: CASSPGTSGGRDEQFF. CDR3 bases: TGTGCCAGCTCACCAGGGACTAGCGGGGGGCGAGATGAGCAGTTCTTC. The full variable domain, with the rest looked up from reference TRBV18 and TRBJ2-1, is NAGVMQNPRHLVRRRGQEARLRCSPMKGHSHVYWYRQLPEEGLKFMVYLQKENIIDESGMPKERFSAEFPKEGPSILRIQQVVRGDSAAYFCASSPGTSGGRDEQFFGPGTRLTVL.

The chain's CDR3 is CASSFGGLLTLGNQPQHF. DNA of the CDR3: TGTGCCAGCAGCTTTGGAGGGTTGTTGACACTAGGCAATCAGCCCCAGCATTTT. The genes are TRBV7-3 and TRBJ1-5; D not certain. Trimming took off 3 bases at V and 2 bases at J, with 20 bases between the two ends. This CDR3 has 18 residues. Germline assignment: CDR1 SGHTA and CDR2 FQGTGA.

This chain links TRBV11-2 with TRBJ2-1, with 8 bases that match TRBD2. V lost 6 bases to trimming and J lost 7 bases; unmatched junction nucleotides: 5. From germline, CDR1 is SGHAT and CDR2 FQNNGV. This CDR3 contains 13 residues. This chain's CDR3 is CASRLGGANEQFF. The CDR3 DNA sequence: TGTGCCAGCAGGCTCGGGGGGGCGAATGAGCAGTTCTTC.

The gene calls are TRBV28 and TRBJ1-4; 9 nucleotides line up with TRBD1. There are 15 residues in the CDR3. Germline V gives CDR1 MDHEN, CDR2 SYDVKM. With V trimmed by 4 bases and J by 8 bases, 8 bases remained unmatched. This chain's CDR3 is CASSSPGQGEEKLFF. CDR3 nucleotide sequence: TGTGCCAGCAGTTCTCCGGGACAGGGAGAAGAAAAACTGTTTTTT.

The count of this clone is one. The gene calls are TRBV29-1 and TRBJ2-1; 10 nucleotides match TRBD2. The germline V gene encodes CDR1 SQVTM and CDR2 ANQGSEA. The CDR3 covers 18 residues. V lost 1 base and J lost 0; bases outside the gene matches: 9. The CDR3 protein is CSVEGPSGGSSSYNEQFF. CDR3 nucleotide sequence: TGCAGCGTTGAAGGCCCTAGCGGGGGATCGAGCTCCTACAATGAGCAGTTCTTC.

The CDR3 coding sequence is TGTGCCAGCAGCTTAAGCCGGGACAGCTATGGCTACACCTTC. Protein: CASSLSRDSYGYTF. The chain links TRBV7-9 to TRBJ1-2; 7 nucleotides agree with TRBD1. CDR1 and CDR2 from the germline V gene are SEHNR and FQNEAQ (reference sequence). Trimming took 2 bases from V and 4 from J; bases not matched to a gene: 4. This CDR3 contains 14 residues.

This clone turned up a few times. The chain is built from TRBV5-6 and TRBJ1-1; 9 positions agree with TRBD1. Germline V gene lookup returns CDR1 SGHDT and CDR2 YYEEEE. This CDR3 has 16 amino acids. Trimming removed 0 bases from V and 4 bases from J; junction bases left unmatched: 7. This chain's CDR3 is CASSLEGTGRSTEAFF. CDR3 bases: TGTGCCAGCAGCTTGGAAGGGACAGGGAGGAGCACTGAAGCTTTCTTT. Supplemented by reference TRBV5-6 and TRBJ1-1, the full variable domain reads DAGVTQSPTHLIKTRGQQVTLRCSPKSGHDTVSWYQQALGQGPQFIFQYYEEEERQRGNFPDRFSGHQFPNYSSELNVNALLLGDSALYLCASSLEGTGRSTEAFFGQGTRLTVV.

V gene TRBV6-4 combines with J gene TRBJ2-7; D might be TRBD2 (7 bases). Germline V gene sequence: CDR1 MRHNA, CDR2 SNTAGT. V was pared by 4 bases and J by 6 bases, with 22 bases between. This CDR3 has 16 amino acids. The chain's CDR3 is CASSGGGSHPGTEQYV. The CDR3 bases are TGTGCCAGCAGTGGGGGGGGCAGCCACCCTGGAACCGAGCAGTACGTC.

The gene calls are TRBV6-5 and TRBJ1-1, with D maybe TRBD1 (6 bases). Germline V lookup: CDR1 MNHEY, CDR2 SVGAGI. Trimming cost V 9 bases and J 11 bases, with 22 bases left between them. This CDR3 has 13 residues. CDR3 sequence: CASKESGVKWAFF. CDR3 nucleotide sequence: TGTGCCAGTAAAGAATCAGGGGTAAAGTGGGCTTTCTTT.

CDR3 DNA: TGTGCCAGCAGCCAAGGGACAGGGCTTTACTATGGCTACACCTTC. It translates to CASSQGTGLYYGYTF. V gene TRBV3-1 (or the pseudogene TRBV3-2) combines with J gene TRBJ1-2; the match to TRBD1 covers 8 bases. The CDR3 runs 15 residues. The ends lost 1 base at V and 3 bases at J; junction bases unmatched: 4. CDR1 is LGHDT, CDR2 YNNKEL, per germline (reference sequence).

The count of this clone is one. This chain joins TRBV9 and TRBJ1-4, with D possibly matching TRBD1 (5 bases). The CDR3 length is 15 residues. Germline V gene sequence: CDR1 SGDLS, CDR2 YYNGEE. The V end was cut by 2 bases, the J end by 4 bases, with 12 bases between. Here the CDR3 reads CASSVGAGGNEKLFF. In nucleotides, the CDR3 is TGTGCCAGCAGCGTTGGGGCAGGTGGTAATGAAAAACTGTTTTTT.

The J gene is TRBJ1-2, the V gene TRBV10-3; 7 bases align to TRBD1. The V and J ends lost 6 bases and 1 base, in that order; junction bases with no gene match: 2. The V gene's germline CDR1 is ENHRY and CDR2 SYGVKD. This CDR3 contains 13 residues. Here the CDR3 DNA reads TGTGCCATCAGCGGACAGGTTAACTATGGCTACACCTTC. The encoded protein is CAISGQVNYGYTF.

The rearrangement uses TRBV10-3 and TRBJ2-7; TRBD1 agrees at 9 bases. This CDR3 spans 15 amino acids. With 3 bases clipped from V and 6 bases from J, the junction kept 9 bases outside the gene matches. The germline V gene encodes CDR1 ENHRY and CDR2 SYGVKD. The CDR3 is CAISDAGTGIREQYV. The CDR3 DNA reads as TGTGCCATCAGTGACGCGGGGACAGGGATTCGCGAGCAGTACGTC.

This clone was seen once. The V call is TRBV29-1, the J call TRBJ1-2; TRBD1 matches at 8 bases. Germline V gene lookup returns CDR1 SQVTM and CDR2 ANQGSEA. CDR3 length: 13 amino acids. The junction had 7 bases not matched to a gene; V was cut back by 4 bases and J by 6 bases. CDR3 sequence reads: CSVVGQGADGYTF. CDR3 in DNA: TGCAGCGTTGTAGGGCAGGGGGCTGATGGCTACACCTTC.